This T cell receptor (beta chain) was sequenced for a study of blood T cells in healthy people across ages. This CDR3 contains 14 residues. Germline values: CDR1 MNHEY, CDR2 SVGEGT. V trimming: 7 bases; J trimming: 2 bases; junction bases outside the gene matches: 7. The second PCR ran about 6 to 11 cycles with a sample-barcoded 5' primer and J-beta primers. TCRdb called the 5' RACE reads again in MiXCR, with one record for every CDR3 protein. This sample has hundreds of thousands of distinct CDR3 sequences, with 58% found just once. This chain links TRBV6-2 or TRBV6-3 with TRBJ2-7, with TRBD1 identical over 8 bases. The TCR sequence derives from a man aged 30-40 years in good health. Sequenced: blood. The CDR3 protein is CASTWDRFAYEQYF. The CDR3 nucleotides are TGTGCCAGCACCTGGGACAGGTTCGCCTACGAGCAGTACTTC.